The clone carrying this T cell receptor beta chain was detected once. The sample belongs to a study of T cell changes during pregnancy in multiple sclerosis. Germline V gene data show CDR1 as SGHAT and CDR2 as FQDESV (reference sequence). CDR3 size: 14 residues. V was clipped by 8 bases and J by 4 bases, with 17 bases between them. Clones were read by immunoSEQ multiplex PCR, and TCRdb kept only the in-frame ones, dropping some. The data hold tens of thousands of clones, with approximately 90% observed a single time. The rearrangement uses TRBV11-1 and TRBJ1-1; no clear D gene. This material consisted of peripheral blood, taken in the third trimester of pregnancy. This sequence was found in a female donor with multiple sclerosis, enrolled in a pregnancy study. The CDR3 nucleotides read TGTGCCAGCCGGTCCCCCCGGGATGGCACTGAAGCTTTCTTT. It is translated as CASRSPRDGTEAFF.